Listed here are 10 T cell receptor beta chains from one sample, sequenced in a study of T-cell reconstitution after alpha-beta-depleted transplantation in children (dated by TCRdb to the mid-2010s). What the authors observed across the whole study: The frequencies of hyperexpanded clones fell over the following months, and after one year, T-cell counts and TCRbeta diversity were mostly attributed to newly produced T cells.

These receptors are not linked to any known antigen. The sample's treatment or condition label is to be understood as: allogeneic hematopoietic cell transplantation with graft depleted of TCRalphabeta T cells and CD19 B cells. Library preparation employed PCR. The sample was run on an Illumina HiSeq 2500. TCR libraries were prepared with molecular barcoding, using unique molecular identifiers to normalize TCRbeta repertoire quantification. The public reads were run again by TCRdb, first through fastp at Q25 and then through MiXCR, and only productive beta chains were kept. Each record represents a unique CDR3 protein, reported with the most common genes and DNA among its rows. The sample table lists some 300,000 distinct CDR3 sequences, roughly 8.2% of them with a count of one. The ten largest clones represent about 8.2% of the sample. The source was peripheral blood, collected 360 days after TCRalphabeta/CD19-depleted stem cell transplant. The origin of the receptors is a female patient between 2 and 10 years old who had a stem cell transplant for Fanconi anemia, so the T cells may come from the graft donor.

The sample holds a few counts of this clonotype. The J gene is TRBJ1-2, the V gene TRBV11-2; D gene uncertain. Germline V CDR1 and CDR2: SGHAT, FQNNGV. The V end was cut by 1 base, the J end by 3 bases, with 12 bases between. The CDR3 contains 15 residues. The DNA for the CDR3 is TGTGCCAGCAGCTTAGGTGTGGGTCGGGACTATGGCTACACCTTC. Residues: CASSLGVGRDYGYTF.

This clonotype was found a few times. The rearrangement uses TRBV15 and TRBJ1-4; D unresolved. The CDR3 covers 15 residues. V was clipped by 4 bases and J by 0 bases, with 9 bases between them. Germline CDR1 is LNHNV and CDR2 is YYDKDF (reference sequence). CDR3 nucleotide sequence: TGTGCCACCAGCACGTCCCTTGCAACTAATGAAAAACTGTTTTTT. It translates to CATSTSLATNEKLFF.

This chain links TRBV3-1 with TRBJ2-5, with 13 bases matching TRBD2. CDR3 length equals 20 residues. Germline V gene data show CDR1 as LGHDT and CDR2 as YNNKEL (reference sequence). The ends lost 6 bases at V and 1 base at J; junction bases unmatched: 17. The CDR3 coding sequence is TGTGCCAGCAGACACTCGGGACTAGCGGGGCCCAAACCCCTCCAAGAGACCCAGTACTTC. It translates to CASRHSGLAGPKPLQETQYF.

Many counts were recorded for this clonotype. Here the CDR3 reads CASSLGSDFYNEQFF. The CDR3, as DNA: TGTGCCAGCAGTTTAGGTTCAGACTTTTACAATGAGCAGTTCTTC. The chain employs TRBV28 and TRBJ2-1; D is undetermined. This CDR3 is built from 15 residues. Trimming cost V 2 bases and J 4 bases, with 12 bases left between them. The V gene's germline CDR1 is MDHEN and CDR2 SYDVKM.

This clonotype was picked up many times. This chain joins TRBV7-9 and TRBJ1-2; TRBD1 matches at 8 bases. The CDR3 spans 17 residues. The germline gives CDR1 SEHNR, CDR2 FQNEAQ (reference sequence). The V gene end was trimmed by 2 bases and the J gene end by 1 base; junction bases not matched to a gene: 9. This CDR3 reads CASSLRSGTGVNYGYTF. Here the CDR3 DNA reads TGTGCCAGCAGCTTAAGGAGTGGGACAGGAGTTAACTATGGCTACACCTTC.

This clonotype was found many times. The chain combines TRBV12-3 or TRBV12-4 with TRBJ2-3; TRBD1 agrees at 7 bases. J was trimmed by 4 bases and V by 5 bases; bases with no gene match: 3. The CDR3 has 13 residues. The CDR3 sequence: CASSPTGADTQYF. The CDR3 region has the DNA TGTGCCAGCAGTCCCACAGGGGCAGATACGCAGTATTTT.

The sample holds many counts of this clonotype. The V gene is TRBV6-1, the J gene TRBJ1-1, with D perhaps matching TRBD1 (5 bases). V lost 6 bases and J lost 4, with 12 bases in between. Germline loops: CDR1 MNHNS, CDR2 SASEGT. The CDR3 runs to 13 residues. CDR3 coding DNA: TGTGCCAGCAGCACAGGTCCGGGCACTGAAGCTTTCTTT. It is translated as CASSTGPGTEAFF.

This clonotype was seen repeatedly, ten times or more. In DNA, the CDR3 is TGCGCCAGCAGCTTGTTACCAGGGACCGAAAACTATGGCTACACCTTC. It yields the protein CASSLLPGTENYGYTF. This chain links TRBV5-1 with TRBJ1-2, with a weak D call TRBD1 (5 bases). CDR3 length equals 16 residues. V lost 1 base, J lost 2 bases, and 15 bases lay in between. Germline V gene lookup returns CDR1 SGHRS and CDR2 YFSETQ.

This clonotype was recorded at least ten times. J is TRBJ2-1 and V is TRBV10-3, with TRBD1 as a possible D gene (5 bases). Germline V gene data show CDR1 as ENHRY and CDR2 as SYGVKD. The CDR3 spans 15 residues. Trimming stripped 6 bases from V and 6 bases from J, with 18 bases between. The CDR3 coding sequence is TGTGCCATCAGGGGGATGGCAGGGTATGGCAATGAGCAGTTCTTC. Translation: CAIRGMAGYGNEQFF.

The V gene is TRBV5-1, the J gene TRBJ2-2; maybe TRBD1 (5 bases). This CDR3 region has 15 residues. The germline V and J ends were trimmed by 4 bases and 3 bases, with 13 bases remaining between them. CDR1 is SGHRS, CDR2 YFSETQ, per germline. CDR3 DNA: TGCGCCAGCAGCGCGACGACAGCTTACACCGGGGAGCTGTTTTTT. It codes for CASSATTAYTGELFF.